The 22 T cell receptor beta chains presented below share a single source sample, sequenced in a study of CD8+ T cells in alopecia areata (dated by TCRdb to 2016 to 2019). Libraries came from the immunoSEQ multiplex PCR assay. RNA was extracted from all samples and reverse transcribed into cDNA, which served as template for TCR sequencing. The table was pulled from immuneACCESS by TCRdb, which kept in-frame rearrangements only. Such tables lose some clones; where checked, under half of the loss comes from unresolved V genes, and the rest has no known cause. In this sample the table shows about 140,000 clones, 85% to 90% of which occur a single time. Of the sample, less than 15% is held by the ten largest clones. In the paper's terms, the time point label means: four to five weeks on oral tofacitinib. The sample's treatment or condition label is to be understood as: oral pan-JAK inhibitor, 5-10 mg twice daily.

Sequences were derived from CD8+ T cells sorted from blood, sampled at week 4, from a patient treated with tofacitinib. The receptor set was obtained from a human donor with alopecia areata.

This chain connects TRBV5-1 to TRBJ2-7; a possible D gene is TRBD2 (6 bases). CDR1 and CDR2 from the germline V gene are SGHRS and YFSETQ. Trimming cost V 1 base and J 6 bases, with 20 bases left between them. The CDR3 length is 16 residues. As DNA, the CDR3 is TGCGCCAGCAGCTTGAGTCACGGAGGGCCCGCCCGCGAGCAGTACTTC. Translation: CASSLSHGGPAREQYF.

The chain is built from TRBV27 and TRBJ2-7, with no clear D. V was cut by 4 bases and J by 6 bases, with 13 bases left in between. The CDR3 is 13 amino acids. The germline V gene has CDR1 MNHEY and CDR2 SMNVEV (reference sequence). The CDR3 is CASSSSGQREQYF. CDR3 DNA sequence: TGTGCCAGCAGTTCCTCGGGTCAGCGCGAGCAGTACTTC.

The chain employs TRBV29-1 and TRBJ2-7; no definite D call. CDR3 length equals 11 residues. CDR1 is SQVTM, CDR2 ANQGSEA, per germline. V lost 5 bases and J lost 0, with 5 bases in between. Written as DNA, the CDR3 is TGCAGCGTTATGGACTCCTACGAGCAGTACTTC. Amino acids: CSVMDSYEQYF.

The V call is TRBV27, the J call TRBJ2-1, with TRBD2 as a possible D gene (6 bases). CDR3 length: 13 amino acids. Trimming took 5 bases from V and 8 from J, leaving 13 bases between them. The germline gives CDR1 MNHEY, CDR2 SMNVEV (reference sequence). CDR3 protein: CASSPAGRYEQFF. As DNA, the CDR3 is TGTGCCAGCAGTCCGGCGGGGCGTTATGAGCAGTTCTTC.

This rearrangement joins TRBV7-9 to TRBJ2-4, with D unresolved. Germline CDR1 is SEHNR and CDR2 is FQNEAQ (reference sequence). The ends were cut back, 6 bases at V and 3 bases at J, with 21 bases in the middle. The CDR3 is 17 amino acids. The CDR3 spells CASSPNSGYGLKNIQYF. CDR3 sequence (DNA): TGTGCCAGCAGTCCCAACTCAGGTTACGGTCTCAAAAACATTCAGTACTTC.

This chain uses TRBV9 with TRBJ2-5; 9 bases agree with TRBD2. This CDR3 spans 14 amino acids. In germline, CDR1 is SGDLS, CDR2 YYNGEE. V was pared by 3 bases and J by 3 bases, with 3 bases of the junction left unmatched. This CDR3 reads CASSAGTSKETQYF. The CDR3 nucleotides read TGTGCCAGCAGCGCCGGGACTAGCAAAGAGACCCAGTACTTC.

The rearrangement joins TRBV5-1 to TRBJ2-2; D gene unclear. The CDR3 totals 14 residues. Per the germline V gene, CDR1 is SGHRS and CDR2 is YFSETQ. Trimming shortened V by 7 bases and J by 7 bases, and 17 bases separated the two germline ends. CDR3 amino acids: CASRIPGSSGELFF. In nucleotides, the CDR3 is TGCGCCAGCCGTATTCCAGGAAGCAGCGGGGAGCTGTTTTTT.

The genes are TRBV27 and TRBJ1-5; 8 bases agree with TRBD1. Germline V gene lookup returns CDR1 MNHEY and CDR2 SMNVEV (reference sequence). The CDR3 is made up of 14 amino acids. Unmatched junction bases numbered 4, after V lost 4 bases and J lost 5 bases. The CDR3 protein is CASSSDRGYQPQHF. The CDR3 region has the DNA TGTGCCAGCAGTTCCGACAGGGGTTATCAGCCCCAGCATTTT.

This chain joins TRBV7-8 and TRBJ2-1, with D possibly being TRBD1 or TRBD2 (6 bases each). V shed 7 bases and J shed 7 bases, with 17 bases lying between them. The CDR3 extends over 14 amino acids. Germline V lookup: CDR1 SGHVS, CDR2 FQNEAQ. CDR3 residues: CASTPSGGWNEQFF. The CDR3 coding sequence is TGTGCCAGCACCCCCTCCGGGGGCTGGAATGAGCAGTTCTTC.

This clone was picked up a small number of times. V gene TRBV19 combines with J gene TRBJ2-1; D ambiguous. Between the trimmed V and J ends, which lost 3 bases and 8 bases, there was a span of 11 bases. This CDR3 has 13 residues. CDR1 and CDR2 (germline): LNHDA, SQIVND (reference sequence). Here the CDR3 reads CASSMGGIHEQFF. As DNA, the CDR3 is TGTGCCAGTAGTATGGGTGGGATCCATGAGCAGTTCTTC.

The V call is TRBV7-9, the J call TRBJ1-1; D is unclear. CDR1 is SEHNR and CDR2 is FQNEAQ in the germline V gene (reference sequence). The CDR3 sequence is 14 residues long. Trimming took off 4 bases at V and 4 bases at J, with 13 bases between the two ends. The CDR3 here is CASSSKGDLTEAFF. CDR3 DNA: TGTGCCAGCAGCTCAAAGGGCGATCTCACTGAAGCTTTCTTT.

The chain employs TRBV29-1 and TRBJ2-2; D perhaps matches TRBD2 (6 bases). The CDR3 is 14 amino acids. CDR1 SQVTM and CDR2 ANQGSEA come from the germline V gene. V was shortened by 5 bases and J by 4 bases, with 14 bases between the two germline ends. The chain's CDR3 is CSVSGDRPTGELFF. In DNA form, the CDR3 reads TGCAGCGTTTCGGGAGACCGCCCCACCGGGGAGCTGTTTTTT.

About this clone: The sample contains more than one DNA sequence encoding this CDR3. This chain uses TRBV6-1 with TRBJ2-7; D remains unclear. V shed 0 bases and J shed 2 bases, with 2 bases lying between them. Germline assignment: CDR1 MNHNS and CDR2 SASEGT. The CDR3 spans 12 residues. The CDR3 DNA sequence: TGTGCCAGCAGTGAAGCGGCCTACGAGCAGTACTTC. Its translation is CASSEAAYEQYF.

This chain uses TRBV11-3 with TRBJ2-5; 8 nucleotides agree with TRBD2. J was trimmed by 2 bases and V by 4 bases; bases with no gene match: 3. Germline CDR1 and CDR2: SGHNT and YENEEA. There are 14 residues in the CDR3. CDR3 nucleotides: TGTGCCAGCAGCTGGGGACTAGGTCAAGAGACCCAGTACTTC. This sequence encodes CASSWGLGQETQYF.

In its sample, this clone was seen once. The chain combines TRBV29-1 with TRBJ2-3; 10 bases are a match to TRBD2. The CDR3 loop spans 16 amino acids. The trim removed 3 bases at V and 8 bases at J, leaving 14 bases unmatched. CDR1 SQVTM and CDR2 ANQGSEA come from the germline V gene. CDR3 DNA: TGCAGCGTTGAGGGTGAACTAGCGGGGCCCGGAATTACGCAGTATTTT. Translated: CSVEGELAGPGITQYF.

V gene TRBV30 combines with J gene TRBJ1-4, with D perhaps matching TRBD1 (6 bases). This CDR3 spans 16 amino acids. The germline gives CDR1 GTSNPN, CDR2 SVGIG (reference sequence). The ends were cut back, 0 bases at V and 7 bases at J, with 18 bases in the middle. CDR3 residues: CAWSVGGDTISEKLFF. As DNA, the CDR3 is TGTGCCTGGAGTGTGGGAGGGGACACAATCAGTGAAAAACTGTTTTTT.

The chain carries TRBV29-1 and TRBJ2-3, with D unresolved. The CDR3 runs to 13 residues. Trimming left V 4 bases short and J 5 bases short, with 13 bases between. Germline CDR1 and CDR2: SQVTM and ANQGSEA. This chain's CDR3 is CSVVPVGRDTQYF. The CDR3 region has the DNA TGCAGCGTTGTCCCGGTAGGAAGAGATACGCAGTATTTT.

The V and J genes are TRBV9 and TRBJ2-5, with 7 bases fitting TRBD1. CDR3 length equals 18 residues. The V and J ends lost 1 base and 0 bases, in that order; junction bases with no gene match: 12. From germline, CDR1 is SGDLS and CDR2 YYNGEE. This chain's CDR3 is CASSVTPGGQADQETQYF. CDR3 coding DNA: TGTGCCAGCAGCGTAACCCCCGGTGGACAGGCCGACCAAGAGACCCAGTACTTC.

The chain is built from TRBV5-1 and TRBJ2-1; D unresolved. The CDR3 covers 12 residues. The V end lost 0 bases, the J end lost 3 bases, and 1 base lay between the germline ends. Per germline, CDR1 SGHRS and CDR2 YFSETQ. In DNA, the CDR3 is TGCGCCAGCAGCTTGGACTACAATGAGCAGTTCTTC. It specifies CASSLDYNEQFF.

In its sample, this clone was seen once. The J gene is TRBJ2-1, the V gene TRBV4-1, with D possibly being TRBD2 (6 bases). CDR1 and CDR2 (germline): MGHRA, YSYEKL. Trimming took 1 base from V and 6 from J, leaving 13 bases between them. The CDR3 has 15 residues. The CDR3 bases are TGCGCCAGCAGCCAAGGCTTCCCGGGACTCAATGAGCAGTTCTTC. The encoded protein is CASSQGFPGLNEQFF.

The CDR3 sequence is CASSPEGNEQFF. The CDR3 nucleotides read TGTGCCAGCTCACCCGAAGGCAATGAGCAGTTCTTC. The chain recombines TRBV18 with TRBJ2-1; D call uncertain. Trimming stripped 3 bases from V and 6 bases from J, with 6 bases between. This CDR3 has 12 residues. Germline V gives CDR1 KGHSH, CDR2 LQKENI.

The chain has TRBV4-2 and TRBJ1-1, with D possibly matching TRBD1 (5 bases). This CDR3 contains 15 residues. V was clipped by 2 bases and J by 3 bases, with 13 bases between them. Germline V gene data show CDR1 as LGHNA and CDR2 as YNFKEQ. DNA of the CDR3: TGTGCCAGCAGCCAAATAATAACAGGATACACTGAAGCTTTCTTT. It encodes CASSQIITGYTEAFF.